These T cell receptor beta chains were read from a single sample in a study of monozygotic twins with inflammatory bowel disease. From its re-call of the 5' RACE reads, TCRdb lists each CDR3 protein once, without DNA. In total, the table holds 300,000 to 400,000 distinct CDR3 sequences. Sequencing was done on a sample of blood. Every receptor here comes from a human donor with ulcerative colitis or Crohn's disease, or a healthy co-twin of an affected twin (not recorded which). The CDR3 runs from the conserved cysteine through the conserved F or W.

TRBV12-3/TRBV12-4	13	TRBJ2-5	CASSIRGRETQYF
TRBV20-1	14	TRBJ2-7	CSAETRDRAYEQYF
TRBV12-3/TRBV12-4	13	TRBJ1-1	CASSLDRGTEAFF
TRBV9	15	TRBJ1-1	CASSVDRGTFTEAFF
TRBV7-2	14	TRBJ2-1	CASSLGLTYNEQFF
TRBV7-9	15	TRBJ1-2	CASSLIEGATYGYTF
TRBV20-1	15	TRBJ1-3	CSAQGVQTTGNTIYF
TRBV6-2/TRBV6-3	18	TRBJ2-1	CASSYDRGRGGDYNEQFF
TRBV10-3	12	TRBJ1-2	CAISLGSYGYTF
TRBV12-5	14	TRBJ1-1	CASGFATGGTEAFF
TRBV7-2	16	TRBJ2-5	CASSLASTGAGETQYF
TRBV5-1	14	TRBJ2-7	CASSLTGGGYEQYF
TRBV11-2	14	TRBJ2-1	CASSFLAGGNEQFF
TRBV9	12	TRBJ2-1	CASSVGVDEQFF
TRBV7-3	14	TRBJ2-1	CASSLNPGRVEQFF
TRBV20-1	16	TRBJ2-1	CSARERQGSSYNEQFF
TRBV11-2	18	TRBJ1-1	CASSPLSHGRARGTEAFF
TRBV5-6	17	TRBJ1-1	CASSLAQKGNRNTEAFF
TRBV15	15	TRBJ2-1	CATSRVYRGLDEQFF
TRBV6-1	17	TRBJ1-4	CASSRRRGTGDREKLFF
TRBV20-1	14	TRBJ1-5	CSARDTLANQPQQF
TRBV5-1	15	TRBJ2-2	CASSLASPNTGELFF
TRBV1	16	TRBJ2-5	CTSSQAMGIPGETQYF
TRBV4-3	17	TRBJ2-7	CASSQHYPTGGGYEQYF
TRBV7-2	21	TRBJ2-3	CASSQTLTQGTIISNTDTQYF
TRBV5-6	13	TRBJ1-2	CASSLWDRAGYTF
TRBV3-1	18	TRBJ2-1	CASSQDPGGLAGSNEQFF
TRBV9	14	TRBJ2-7	CASSASGGPYEQYF
TRBV6-5	13	TRBJ1-2	CASSYERRKSYTF
TRBV5-1	14	TRBJ2-2	CASSLGSDTGELFF
TRBV7-2	15	TRBJ2-1	CASSSDGARGDEQFF
TRBV19	14	TRBJ2-5	CASSRGQRQETQYF
TRBV10-3	15	TRBJ2-4	CAIQEQRGAKNIQYF
TRBV2	13	TRBJ2-5	CASSEGMQETQYF
TRBV27	14	TRBJ1-2	CASSFIGGGYGYTF